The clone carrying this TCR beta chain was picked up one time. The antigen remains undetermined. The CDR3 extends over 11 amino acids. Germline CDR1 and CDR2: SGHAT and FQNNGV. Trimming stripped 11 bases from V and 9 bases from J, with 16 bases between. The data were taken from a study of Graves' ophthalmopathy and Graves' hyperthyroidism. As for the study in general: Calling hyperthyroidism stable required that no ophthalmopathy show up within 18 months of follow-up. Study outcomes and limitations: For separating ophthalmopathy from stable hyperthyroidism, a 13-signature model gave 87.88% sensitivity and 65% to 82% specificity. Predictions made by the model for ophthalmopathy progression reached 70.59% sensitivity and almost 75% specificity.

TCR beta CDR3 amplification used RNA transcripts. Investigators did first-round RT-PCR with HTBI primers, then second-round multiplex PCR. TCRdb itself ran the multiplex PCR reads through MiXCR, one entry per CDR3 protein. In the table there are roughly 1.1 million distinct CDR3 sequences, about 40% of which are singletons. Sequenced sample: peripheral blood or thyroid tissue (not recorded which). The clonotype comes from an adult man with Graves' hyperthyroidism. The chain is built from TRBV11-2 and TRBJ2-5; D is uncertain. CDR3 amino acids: CACQRVGAQYF. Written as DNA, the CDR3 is TGTGCCTGCCAAAGGGTTGGAGCCCAGTACTTC. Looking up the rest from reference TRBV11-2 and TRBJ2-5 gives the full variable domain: EAGVAQSPRYKIIEKRQSVAFWCNPISGHATLYWYQQILGQGPKLLIQFQNNGVVDDSQLPKDRFSAERLKGVDSTLKIQPAKLEDSAVYLCACQRVGAQYFGPGTRLLVL.